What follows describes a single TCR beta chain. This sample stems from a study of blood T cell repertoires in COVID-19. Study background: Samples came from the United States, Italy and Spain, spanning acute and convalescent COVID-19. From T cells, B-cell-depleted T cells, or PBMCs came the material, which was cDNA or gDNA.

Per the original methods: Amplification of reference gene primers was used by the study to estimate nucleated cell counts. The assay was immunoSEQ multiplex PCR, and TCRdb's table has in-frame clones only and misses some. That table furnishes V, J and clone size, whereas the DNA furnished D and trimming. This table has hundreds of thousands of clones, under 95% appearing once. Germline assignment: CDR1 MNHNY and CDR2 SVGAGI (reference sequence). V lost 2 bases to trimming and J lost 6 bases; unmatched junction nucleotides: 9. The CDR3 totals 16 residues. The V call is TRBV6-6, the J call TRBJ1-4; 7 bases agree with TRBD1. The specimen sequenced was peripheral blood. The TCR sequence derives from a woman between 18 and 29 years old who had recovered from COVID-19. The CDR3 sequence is CASSYPVLRGDEKLFF. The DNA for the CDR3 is TGTGCCAGCAGTTACCCCGTTCTCAGGGGGGATGAAAAACTGTTTTTT.